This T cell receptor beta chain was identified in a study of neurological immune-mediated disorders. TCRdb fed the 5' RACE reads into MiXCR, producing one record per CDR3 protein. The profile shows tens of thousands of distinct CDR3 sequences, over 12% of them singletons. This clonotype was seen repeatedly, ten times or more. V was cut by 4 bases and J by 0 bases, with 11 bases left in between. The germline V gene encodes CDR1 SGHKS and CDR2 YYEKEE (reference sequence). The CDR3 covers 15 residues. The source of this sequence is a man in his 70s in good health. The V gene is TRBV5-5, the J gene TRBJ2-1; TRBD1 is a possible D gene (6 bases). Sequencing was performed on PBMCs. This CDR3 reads CASSIQGNSYNEQFF. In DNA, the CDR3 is TGTGCCAGCAGCATACAGGGAAACTCCTACAATGAGCAGTTCTTC.